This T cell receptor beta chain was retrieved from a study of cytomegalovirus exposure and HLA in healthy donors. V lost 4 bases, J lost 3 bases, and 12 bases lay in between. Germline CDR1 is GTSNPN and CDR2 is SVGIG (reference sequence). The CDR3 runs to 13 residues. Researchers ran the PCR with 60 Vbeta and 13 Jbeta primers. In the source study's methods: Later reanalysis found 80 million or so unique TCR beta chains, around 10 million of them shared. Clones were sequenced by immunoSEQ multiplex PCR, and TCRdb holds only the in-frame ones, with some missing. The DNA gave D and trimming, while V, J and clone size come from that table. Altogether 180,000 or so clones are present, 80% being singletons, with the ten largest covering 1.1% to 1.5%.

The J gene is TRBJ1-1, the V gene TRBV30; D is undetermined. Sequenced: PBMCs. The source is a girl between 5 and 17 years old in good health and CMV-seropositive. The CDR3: CAWMKFGDTEAFF. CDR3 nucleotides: TGTGCCTGGATGAAGTTCGGGGACACTGAAGCTTTCTTT.